This section outlines one T cell receptor (beta chain) sequence together with its context. Antigen unknown. This sample is drawn from a study of Ad26.COV2.S vaccination and SARS-CoV-2 variants. Overall study: The authors gave Ad26.COV2.S intramuscularly, either once or twice 56 days apart. The study's findings and limits: Recipients given vaccine exceeded placebo recipients in spike-specific TCR breadth. Participants given vaccine showed non-spike TCR breadth similar to that of placebo recipients.

The CDR3 is made up of 14 amino acids. V was pared by 5 bases and J by 5 bases, with 7 bases of the junction left unmatched. CDR1 and CDR2 from the germline V gene are LNHDA and SQIVND (reference sequence). The protocol was immunoSEQ multiplex PCR, while the TCRdb copy is restricted to in-frame clones and leaves out a portion. This sample carries some 520,000 clones, around 90% of them seen once, and the ten largest clones take more than 10%. Regarding treatment: roughly 18 received Ad26.COV2.S at low or high dose, single or two shots; 5 received placebo; per-sample allocation not given. Sampling occurred on day 63 after the first vaccine or placebo injection. Wuhan-strain spike was delivered by a replication-incompetent Ad26 vector.

Material: peripheral blood, obtained in a trial of Ad26.COV2.S vaccine versus placebo. The TCR sequence derives from a person aged 18 to 65 who received the Ad26.COV2.S COVID-19 vaccine or a placebo. The rearrangement uses TRBV19 and TRBJ2-5; 8 positions match TRBD2. The CDR3 loop is CASSPRGAQETQYF. The CDR3 DNA reads as TGTGCCAGTAGTCCGCGGGGGGCTCAGGAGACCCAGTACTTC.